The rows below give T cell receptor beta chains drawn from one sample of a study of cytomegalovirus exposure and HLA in healthy donors. The protocol was immunoSEQ multiplex PCR, while the TCRdb copy is restricted to in-frame clones and leaves out a portion. Of approximately 150,000 clones listed, around two thirds are singletons. The sequencing input was PBMCs. These receptors originate from a man in his fifties or sixties in good health and CMV-seronegative. CDR3s include the opening cysteine and the closing phenylalanine or tryptophan. A D gene is named only where the DNA matches it firmly. Expanded clones get a size class; other rows say once, few or many, or leave the size out.

D gene | J gene | V gene | clone size | CDR3 protein | CDR3 DNA
TRBD1 | TRBJ2-7 | TRBV5-4 | - | CASSPGGSYEQYF | TGTGCCAGCAGTCCAGGGGGCTCCTACGAGCAGTACTTC
- | TRBJ2-7 | TRBV7-9 | - | CASSPLYEQYF | TGTGCCAGCAGCCCCTTATACGAGCAGTACTTC
TRBD1 | TRBJ1-2 | TRBV6-1 | few | CASSEGTGGDYGYTF | TGTGCCAGCAGTGAAGGGACAGGGGGCGACTATGGCTACACCTTC
- | TRBJ1-6 | TRBV7-9 | - | CASSQTGTPLHF | TGTGCCAGCAGCCAGACCGGGACACCCCTCCACTTT
TRBD2 | TRBJ2-2 | TRBV4-1 | - | CASSQDALAAGELFF | TGCGCCAGCAGCCAAGACGCACTAGCGGCCGGGGAGCTGTTTTTT
- | TRBJ1-3 | TRBV9 | few | CASSVDRGNTIYF | TGTGCCAGCAGCGTCGACAGGGGAAACACCATATATTTT
TRBD1 | TRBJ2-7 | TRBV18 | - | CASSAEGGLVYEQYF | TGTGCCAGCTCAGCGGAAGGGGGCTTAGTCTACGAGCAGTACTTC
TRBD1 | TRBJ2-7 | TRBV5-1 | - | CASSSGQGGYEQYF | TGCGCCAGCAGTTCCGGACAGGGCGGGTACGAGCAGTACTTC
- | TRBJ2-1 | TRBV10-3 | - | CAISDSSYNEQFF | TGTGCCATCAGTGACAGTTCCTACAATGAGCAGTTCTTC
- | TRBJ2-6 | TRBV7-6 | - | CASSLAESRVSGANVLTF | TGTGCCAGCAGCTTAGCGGAGAGCAGGGTCTCTGGGGCCAACGTCCTGACTTTC
TRBD1 | TRBJ1-3 | TRBV4-1 | - | CASSQDEGARNTIYF | TGCGCCAGCAGCCAAGATGAGGGGGCTAGAAACACCATATATTTT
TRBD1 | TRBJ2-1 | TRBV19 | - | CASSIGDRGLDEQFF | TGTGCCAGTAGTATAGGGGACAGGGGGCTCGATGAGCAGTTCTTC
- | TRBJ2-5 | TRBV20-1 | - | CSARPTETQYF | TGCAGTGCGCGTCCTACGGAGACCCAGTACTTC
TRBD2 | TRBJ2-1 | TRBV7-2 | - | CASSRGRGKYNEQFF | TGTGCCAGCAGCCGAGGGCGGGGGAAGTACAATGAGCAGTTCTTC
TRBD1 | TRBJ2-7 | TRBV6-5 | - | CASSTIQGGNEQYF | TGTGCCAGCAGCACTATACAGGGGGGCAACGAGCAGTACTTC
TRBD1 | TRBJ2-7 | TRBV7-6 | - | CAGSLAGTGGSYEQYF | TGTGCCGGCAGCTTAGCTGGGACAGGGGGCTCCTACGAGCAGTACTTC
- | TRBJ1-6 | TRBV5-8 | - | CASSLRGGGSSYNSPLHF | TGTGCCAGCAGCTTGAGGGGGGGCGGCTCCTCCTATAATTCACCCCTCCACTTT
- | TRBJ2-3 | TRBV19 | - | CASIGRGYTDTQYF | TGTGCCAGTATTGGCAGGGGTTACACAGATACGCAGTATTTT
- | TRBJ1-1 | TRBV10-3 | - | CAISESARQELNTEAFF | TGTGCCATCAGTGAGTCAGCCCGACAGGAACTAAACACTGAAGCTTTCTTT
TRBD1 | TRBJ1-1 | TRBV7-2 | few | CASSPRPGTGRNTEAFF | TGTGCCAGCAGCCCTCGTCCCGGGACAGGGCGGAACACTGAAGCTTTCTTT
- | TRBJ2-7 | TRBV28 | - | CASSLPGAYEQYF | TGTGCCAGCAGTTTACCAGGGGCCTACGAGCAGTACTTC
- | TRBJ1-4 | TRBV5-1 | - | CASSVTGGALEKLFF | TGCGCCAGCAGCGTAACGGGGGGGGCGCTTGAAAAACTGTTTTTT
- | TRBJ2-7 | TRBV28 | - | CASRGRGVPTYEQYF | TGTGCCAGCAGAGGGAGGGGGGTCCCAACCTACGAGCAGTACTTC
TRBD1 | TRBJ2-5 | TRBV7-9 | once | CASSLEDRPTQYF | TGTGCCAGCAGCTTAGAGGACAGGCCGACCCAGTACTTC
- | TRBJ1-1 | TRBV12-5 | - | CASGLVLNTEAFF | TGTGCTAGTGGTTTGGTACTAAACACTGAAGCTTTCTTT
- | TRBJ1-1 | TRBV2 | few | CASYRDGGTEAFF | TGTGCCAGTTACAGGGACGGTGGCACTGAAGCTTTCTTT
TRBD2 | TRBJ2-3 | TRBV5-1 | - | CASSTRLAGGPDTDTQYF | TGCGCCAGCAGCACAAGACTAGCGGGGGGGCCTGACACAGATACGCAGTATTTT
TRBD1 | TRBJ1-1 | TRBV5-8 | - | CASSGSLGQGFTEAFF | TGTGCCAGCAGCGGCTCACTGGGACAGGGTTTCACTGAAGCTTTCTTT
- | TRBJ1-6 | TRBV10-1 | few | CASSERGDSPLHF | TGCGCCAGCAGTGAGCGGGGGGATTCACCCCTCCACTTT